This T cell receptor beta chain was profiled in a study of regulatory T cells in long-lasting Graves disease. Indicated time point: newly diagnosed GD, antithyroid drugs for less than 3 months. Extracted PBMC RNA gave rise to the TCR library. For TCR beta, libraries came from iRepertoire HTBI primers and Arm-PCR of CDR3 regions. TCRdb independently ran MiXCR on the multiplex PCR reads; one entry per CDR3 protein. Of 250,000 to 300,000 distinct CDR3 sequences in the sample, roughly 18% were seen once. In its sample, this clonotype was seen many times. The antigen remains unidentified. Broader study findings: Persistent Graves' disease cases displayed lower TCR diversity than newly diagnosed ones.

These data were likewise used in another study, on T cells in Graves' hyperthyroidism and ophthalmopathy. That source notes: HTBI primers were the set used in a first-round RT-PCR of the TCR CDR3.

The receptor's source is a woman aged 25 to 39 with Graves disease. The sample here was peripheral blood mononuclear cells (PBMCs), taken at new diagnosis, from a patient treated with antithyroid drugs.

DNA for the CDR3: TGTGCCAGCGCCCGCATGGGCCAGGGGCAAGAGACCCAGTACTTC. Translated: CASARMGQGQETQYF. The V gene is TRBV3-1, the J gene TRBJ2-5; perhaps TRBD1 as D (6 bases). This CDR3 contains 15 residues. V was trimmed by 8 bases and J by 2 bases, leaving 18 bases between them. The germline V gene has CDR1 LGHDT and CDR2 YNNKEL (reference sequence).